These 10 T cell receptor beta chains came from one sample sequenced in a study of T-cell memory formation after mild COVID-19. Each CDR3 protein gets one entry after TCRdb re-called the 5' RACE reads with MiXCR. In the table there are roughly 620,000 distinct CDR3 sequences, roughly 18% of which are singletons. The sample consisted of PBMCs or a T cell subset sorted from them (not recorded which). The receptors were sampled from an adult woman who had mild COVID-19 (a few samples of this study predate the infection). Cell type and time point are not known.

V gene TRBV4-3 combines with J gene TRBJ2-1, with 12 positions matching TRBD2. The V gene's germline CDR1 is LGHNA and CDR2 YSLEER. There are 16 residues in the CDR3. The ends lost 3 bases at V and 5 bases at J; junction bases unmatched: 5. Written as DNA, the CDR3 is TGCGCCAGCAGCCACAGAGGACTAGCGGGAAACAATGAGCAGTTCTTC. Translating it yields CASSHRGLAGNNEQFF.

The CDR3 loop reads CSVGSGTAKQFF. CDR3 nucleotides: TGCAGCGTTGGATCCGGGACAGCGAAGCAGTTCTTC. The chain joins TRBV29-1 to TRBJ2-1, with 7 bases aligning to TRBD1. Trimming removed 4 bases from V and 11 bases from J; junction bases left unmatched: 8. CDR1 is SQVTM, CDR2 ANQGSEA, per germline. The length of the CDR3 is 12 residues.

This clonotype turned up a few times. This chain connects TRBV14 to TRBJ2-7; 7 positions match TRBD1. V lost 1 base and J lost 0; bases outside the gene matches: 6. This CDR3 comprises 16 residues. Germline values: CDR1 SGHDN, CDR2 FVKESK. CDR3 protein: CASSQVQGPYSYEQYF. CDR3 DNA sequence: TGTGCCAGCAGCCAAGTACAGGGGCCTTACTCCTACGAGCAGTACTTC. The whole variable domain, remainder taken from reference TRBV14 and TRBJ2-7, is EAGVTQFPSHSVIEKGQTVTLRCDPISGHDNLYWYRRVMGKEIKFLLHFVKESKQDESGMPNNRFLAERTGGTYSTLKVQPAELEDSGVYFCASSQVQGPYSYEQYFGPGTRLTVT.

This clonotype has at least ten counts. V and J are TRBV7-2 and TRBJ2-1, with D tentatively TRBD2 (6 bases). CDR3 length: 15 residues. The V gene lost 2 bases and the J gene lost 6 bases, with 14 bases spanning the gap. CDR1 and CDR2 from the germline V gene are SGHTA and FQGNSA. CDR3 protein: CASSLRVGRSNEQFF. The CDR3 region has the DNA TGTGCCAGCAGCTTAAGGGTCGGGAGAAGCAATGAGCAGTTCTTC.

The CDR3 nucleotides read TGTGCCAGCAGCGGAGCCCCTGTGGGGGCCAACGTCCTGACTTTC. Protein sequence: CASSGAPVGANVLTF. The rearrangement joins TRBV9 to TRBJ2-6; D unclear. This CDR3 contains 15 residues. Germline CDR1 SGDLS, CDR2 YYNGEE. V was pared by 3 bases and J by 4 bases, with 11 bases between.

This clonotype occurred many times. The CDR3 spells CASSYTGTRGTGELFF. As DNA, the CDR3 is TGTGCCAGCAGCTACACCGGGACTAGGGGCACCGGGGAGCTGTTTTTT. The V and J genes are TRBV7-2 and TRBJ2-2; 8 positions match TRBD2. CDR1 is SGHTA, CDR2 FQGNSA, per germline. There are 16 residues in the CDR3. J gave up 4 bases and V 4 bases, and 8 bases lay outside the gene matches.

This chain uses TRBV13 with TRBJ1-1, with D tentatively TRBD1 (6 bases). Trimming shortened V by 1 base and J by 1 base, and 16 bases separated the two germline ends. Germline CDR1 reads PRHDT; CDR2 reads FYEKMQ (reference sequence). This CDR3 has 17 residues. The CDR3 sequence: CASSLVAPAGANTEAFF. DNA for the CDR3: TGTGCCAGCAGCTTAGTAGCCCCTGCAGGGGCGAACACTGAAGCTTTCTTT.

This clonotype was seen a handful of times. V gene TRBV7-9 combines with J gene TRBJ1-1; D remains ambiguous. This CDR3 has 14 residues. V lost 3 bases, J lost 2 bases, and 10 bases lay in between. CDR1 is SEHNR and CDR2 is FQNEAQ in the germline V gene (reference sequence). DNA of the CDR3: TGTGCCAGCAGCTTTCTGGGAATAAACACTGAAGCTTTCTTT. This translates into CASSFLGINTEAFF.

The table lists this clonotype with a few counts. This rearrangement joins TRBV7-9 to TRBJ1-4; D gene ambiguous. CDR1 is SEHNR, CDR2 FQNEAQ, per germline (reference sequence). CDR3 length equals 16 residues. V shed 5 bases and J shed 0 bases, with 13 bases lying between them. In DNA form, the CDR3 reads TGTGCCAGCAGCCCCCGGAGGGCCGCAACTAATGAAAAACTGTTTTTT. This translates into CASSPRRAATNEKLFF.

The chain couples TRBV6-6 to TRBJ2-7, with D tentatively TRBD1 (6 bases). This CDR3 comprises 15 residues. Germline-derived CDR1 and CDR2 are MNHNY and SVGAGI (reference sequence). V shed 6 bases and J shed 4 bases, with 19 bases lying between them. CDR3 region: CASSLSGQIGYEQYF. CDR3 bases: TGTGCCAGCAGCCTCTCGGGACAAATTGGGTACGAGCAGTACTTC.